Shown below are 16 T cell receptor beta chains from a single sample sequenced in a study of cytomegalovirus exposure and HLA in healthy donors. The data were produced by immunoSEQ multiplex PCR, yet TCRdb's version contains in-frame clones alone and is incomplete. The sample contains about 200,000 clones, 80% to 90% of which appear only once. Sample: PBMCs. The receptors here all came from a woman in her thirties in good health and CMV-seronegative.

This chain links TRBV9 with TRBJ1-1; D remains unclear. This CDR3 comprises 14 residues. Looked up from germline, CDR1 is SGDLS and CDR2 is YYNGEE. V was shortened by 4 bases and J by 4 bases, with 14 bases between the two germline ends. CDR3 in amino acids: CASSFSAAPTEAFF. Written as DNA, the CDR3 is TGTGCCAGCAGCTTTTCGGCGGCTCCCACTGAAGCTTTCTTT.

This clone was observed a single time. The J gene is TRBJ2-1, the V gene TRBV13; TRBD2 matches at 10 bases. The V gene end was trimmed by 1 base and the J gene end by 9 bases; junction bases not matched to a gene: 21. This CDR3 region has 20 residues. CDR1 is PRHDT and CDR2 is FYEKMQ in the germline V gene (reference sequence). The CDR3 region has the DNA TGTGCCAGCAGCTTAGTTCGGGGTGCCAGCGGGAGGGCCGGGGTTCCTGAGCAGTTCTTC. Translation: CASSLVRGASGRAGVPEQFF.

Only a few counts were recorded for this clone. Other nucleotide sequences in the sample specify the same CDR3. The CDR3 coding sequence is TGCGCCAGCAGCTTGTCGGGGAGCTCCTACAATGAGCAGTTCTTC. It is translated as CASSLSGSSYNEQFF. The rearrangement joins TRBV5-1 to TRBJ2-1; weak D call: TRBD2 (5 bases). Per the germline V gene, CDR1 is SGHRS and CDR2 is YFSETQ. V lost 1 base, J lost 0 bases, and 8 bases lay in between. CDR3 size: 15 residues.

This clone is a singleton in its sample. This chain joins TRBV2 and TRBJ1-5, with TRBD1 identical over 11 bases. Trimming removed 6 bases from V and 2 bases from J; junction bases left unmatched: 6. Germline V CDR1 and CDR2: SNHLY, FYNNEI. The CDR3 has 16 amino acids. The CDR3 bases are TGTGCCAGCAGCAGGACAGGGGGCCATGGCAATCAGCCCCAGCATTTT. Its translation: CASSRTGGHGNQPQHF.

The V and J genes are TRBV6-6 and TRBJ1-1, with 7 bases lining up with TRBD1. Germline CDR1 MNHNY, CDR2 SVGAGI (reference sequence). Trimming at V came to 7 bases and at J to 3 bases, leaving 5 bases not matched to a gene. CDR3 length equals 13 residues. The CDR3 spells CASTLTGYTEAFF. CDR3 DNA sequence: TGTGCCAGCACCTTGACAGGGTACACTGAAGCTTTCTTT.

The chain employs TRBV11-2 and TRBJ2-7, with D possibly TRBD1 on 5 matching bases. The length of the CDR3 is 14 residues. Trimming took 2 bases from V and 2 from J, leaving 10 bases between them. Germline V gene sequence: CDR1 SGHAT, CDR2 FQNNGV. CDR3: CASSLSRAAYEQYF. In DNA form, the CDR3 reads TGTGCCAGCAGCTTATCCAGGGCAGCCTACGAGCAGTACTTC.

The V and J genes are TRBV6-5 and TRBJ1-4; a possible D gene is TRBD1 (5 bases). The CDR3 covers 14 residues. Germline V gives CDR1 MNHEY, CDR2 SVGAGI. V was pared by 0 bases and J by 8 bases, with 10 bases between. This CDR3 reads CASSYSGVREKLFF. The CDR3 nucleotides read TGTGCCAGCAGTTACTCAGGGGTACGGGAAAAACTGTTTTTT.

This rearrangement joins TRBV6-1 to TRBJ2-3, with TRBD1 identical over 8 bases. The CDR3 consists of 14 residues. Germline V lookup: CDR1 MNHNS, CDR2 SASEGT. The J segment lost 2 bases and the V segment lost 6 bases, leaving 4 bases of the junction unmatched. The CDR3 region has the DNA TGTGCCAGCAGCCGGGACAGGCACACAGATACGCAGTATTTT. It translates to CASSRDRHTDTQYF.

This chain links TRBV6-1 with TRBJ2-6; D unclear. Germline V gene sequence: CDR1 MNHNS, CDR2 SASEGT. The V end lost 10 bases, the J end lost 1 base, and 11 bases lay between the germline ends. The CDR3 contains 14 residues. The CDR3 DNA reads TGTGCCATCCGAGAGGCGTCTGGGGCCAACGTCCTGACTTTC. As protein: CAIREASGANVLTF.

The rearrangement uses TRBV6-1 and TRBJ2-1; 7 bases are shared with TRBD2. This CDR3 comprises 13 residues. Germline V lookup: CDR1 MNHNS, CDR2 SASEGT. The trim removed 4 bases at V and 9 bases at J, leaving 6 bases unmatched. The CDR3 nucleotides are TGTGCCAGCAGTGCGAAGCGGGACGGTGAGCAGTTCTTC. It translates to CASSAKRDGEQFF.

This chain connects TRBV28 to TRBJ1-4; D gene ambiguous. V was cut by 6 bases and J by 3 bases, with 11 bases left in between. This CDR3 spans 14 amino acids. Looked up from germline, CDR1 is MDHEN and CDR2 is SYDVKM. Here the CDR3 reads CASSRLVSNEKLFF. CDR3 in DNA: TGTGCCAGCAGCCGGTTGGTATCTAATGAAAAACTGTTTTTT.

This sequence joins TRBV7-3 and TRBJ1-6, with D perhaps matching TRBD1 (6 bases). V lost 5 bases, J lost 6 bases, and 8 bases lay in between. The length of the CDR3 is 13 residues. The germline gives CDR1 SGHTA, CDR2 FQGTGA. Here the CDR3 DNA reads TGTGCCAGCAGCATACAGGGTAATTCACCCCTCCACTTT. This encodes CASSIQGNSPLHF. Full variable domain (missing parts from reference TRBV7-3 and TRBJ1-6): GAGVSQTPSNKVTEKGKYVELRCDPISGHTALYWYRQSLGQGPEFLIYFQGTGAADDSGLPNDRFFAVRPEGSVSTLKIQRTERGDSAVYLCASSIQGNSPLHFGNGTRLTVT.

This clone showed up just once. This chain uses TRBV28 with TRBJ2-7; unclear D gene. Trimming took 5 bases from V and 0 from J, leaving 14 bases between them. The germline gives CDR1 MDHEN, CDR2 SYDVKM. The CDR3 runs to 15 residues. This CDR3 is CASSGLRISSYEQYF. CDR3 coding DNA: TGTGCCAGCAGTGGCCTGAGGATATCCTCCTACGAGCAGTACTTC.

This chain connects TRBV20-1 to TRBJ2-1; TRBD1 is a possible D gene (6 bases). Germline V gene sequence: CDR1 DFQATT, CDR2 SNEGSKA (reference sequence). This CDR3 is 11 amino acids long. Trimming took 4 bases from V and 9 from J, leaving 10 bases between them. CDR3 in amino acids: CSAIPGAEQFF. DNA of the CDR3: TGCAGTGCTATTCCAGGGGCTGAGCAGTTCTTC.

The chain carries TRBV7-8 and TRBJ2-3, with 7 bases that match TRBD2. Germline CDR1 SGHVS, CDR2 FQNEAQ. V trimming: 4 bases; J trimming: 1 base; junction bases outside the gene matches: 11. The CDR3 runs to 17 residues. This CDR3 is CASSSSRGGGGTDTQYF. In DNA form, the CDR3 reads TGTGCCAGCAGCTCCTCCCGGGGTGGGGGGGGCACAGATACGCAGTATTTT. The full variable domain, its missing parts supplied by reference TRBV7-8 and TRBJ2-3, is GAGVSQSPRYKVAKRGQDVALRCDPISGHVSLFWYQQALGQGPEFLTYFQNEAQLDKSGLPSDRFFAERPEGSVSTLKIQRTQQEDSAVYLCASSSSRGGGGTDTQYFGPGTRLTVL.

The chain links TRBV6-5 to TRBJ1-5; the D gene is possibly TRBD1 (5 bases). CDR3 length: 14 amino acids. V lost 5 bases and J lost 8, with 16 bases in between. Germline CDR1 MNHEY, CDR2 SVGAGI. CDR3 sequence reads: CASSAQGGSKPQHF. DNA of the CDR3: TGTGCCAGCAGTGCCCAGGGTGGGTCAAAGCCCCAGCATTTT.